This T cell receptor (beta chain) originates from a study of cytomegalovirus exposure and HLA in healthy donors. V lost 2 bases and J lost 5; bases outside the gene matches: 11. Germline V gene data show CDR1 as SQVTM and CDR2 as ANQGSEA. The CDR3 sequence is 16 residues long. Primers for the PCR totalled 60 Vbeta and 13 Jbeta. The repertoire was sequenced with immunoSEQ multiplex PCR; TCRdb's copy has only in-frame clones and lacks some. Seen in this sample are some 120,000 clones; the ten most common clones hold about 2.1%. The V gene is TRBV29-1, the J gene TRBJ2-2; TRBD2 matches 7 bases. This TCR derives from a woman aged 55-70 years in good health and CMV-seronegative. Source material: PBMCs. The CDR3 sequence is CSVEYGGGLTTGELFF. The CDR3 DNA is TGCAGCGTTGAATATGGGGGGGGTTTAACGACCGGGGAGCTGTTTTTT.